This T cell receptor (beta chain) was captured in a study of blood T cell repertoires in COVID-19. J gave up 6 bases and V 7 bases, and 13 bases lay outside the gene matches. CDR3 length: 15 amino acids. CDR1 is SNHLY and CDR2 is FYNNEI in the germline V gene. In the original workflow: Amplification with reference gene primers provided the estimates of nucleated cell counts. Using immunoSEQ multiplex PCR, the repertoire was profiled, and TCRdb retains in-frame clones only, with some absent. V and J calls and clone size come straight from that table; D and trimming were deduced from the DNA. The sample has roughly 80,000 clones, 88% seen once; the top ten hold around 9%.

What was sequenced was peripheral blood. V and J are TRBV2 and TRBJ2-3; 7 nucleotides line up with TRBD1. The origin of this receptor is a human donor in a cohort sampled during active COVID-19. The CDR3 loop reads CASTKGTAASDTQYF. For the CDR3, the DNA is TGTGCCAGCACCAAGGGGACAGCCGCGAGTGATACGCAGTATTTT.